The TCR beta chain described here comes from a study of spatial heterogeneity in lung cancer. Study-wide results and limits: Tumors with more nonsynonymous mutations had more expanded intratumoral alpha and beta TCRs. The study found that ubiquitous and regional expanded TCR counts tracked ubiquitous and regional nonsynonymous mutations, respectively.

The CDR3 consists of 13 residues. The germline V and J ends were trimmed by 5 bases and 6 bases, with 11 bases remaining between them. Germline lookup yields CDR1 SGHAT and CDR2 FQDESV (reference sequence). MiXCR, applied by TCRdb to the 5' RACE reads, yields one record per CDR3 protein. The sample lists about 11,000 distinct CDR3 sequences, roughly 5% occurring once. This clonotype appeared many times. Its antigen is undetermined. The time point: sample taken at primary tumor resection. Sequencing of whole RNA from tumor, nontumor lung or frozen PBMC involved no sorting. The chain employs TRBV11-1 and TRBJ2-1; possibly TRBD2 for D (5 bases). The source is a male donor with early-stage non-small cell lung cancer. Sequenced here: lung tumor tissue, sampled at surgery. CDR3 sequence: CASSLMRANEQFF. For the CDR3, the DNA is TGTGCCAGCAGCCTTATGCGGGCCAATGAGCAGTTCTTC.